The 3 T cell receptor beta chains below were found in one sample sequenced in a study of blood T cell repertoires in COVID-19 (dated by TCRdb to 2020 to 2022). The library relied on the immunoSEQ multiplex PCR assay. In TCRdb, the immuneACCESS table is reduced to in-frame sequences with V and J assigned. These tables do not hold every clone; where another copy was compared, an unresolved V gene accounts for under half, and the others remain unexplained. The sample data list around 130,000 clones, and just under 90% of these were observed just once. In total, the top ten clones hold around 2.1% of the sample. Material for sequencing was peripheral blood. The receptor source for this set is a woman aged 45-60 years with acute or convalescent COVID-19.

The genes are TRBV5-6 and TRBJ2-7; 8 bases are shared with TRBD2. Trimming cost V 0 bases and J 3 bases; bases outside gene matches: 5. Germline V gene lookup returns CDR1 SGHDT and CDR2 YYEEEE. The CDR3 sequence is 15 residues long. Here the CDR3 DNA reads TGTGCCAGCAGCTTGGCCGCGGGGGGAGGCTACGAGCAGTACTTC. As protein: CASSLAAGGGYEQYF.

The CDR3 DNA reads TGTGCCAGCAGCTTAGGGGTGGACAGAGCCATGTTCTTC. Its translation: CASSLGVDRAMFF. V and J are TRBV11-3 and TRBJ2-1; possibly TRBD1 for D (6 bases). Germline V lookup: CDR1 SGHNT, CDR2 YENEEA. The V end was cut by 1 base, the J end by 15 bases, with 16 bases between. This CDR3 contains 13 residues.

The V call is TRBV10-2, the J call TRBJ2-5; 15 bases agree with TRBD2. CDR1 WSHSY and CDR2 SAAADI come from the germline V gene. There are 17 residues in the CDR3. Trimming took 6 bases from V and 2 from J; bases not matched to a gene: 7. The CDR3 loop reads CASRGTSGGTTQETQYF. In nucleotides, the CDR3 is TGCGCCAGCAGGGGGACTAGCGGGGGGACTACTCAAGAGACCCAGTACTTC.